This entry concerns a single T cell receptor (beta chain). Its antigen is not yet known. Per-base quality was not reported, and no clone a single base away is much larger than it. The entry originates in a study of T cell responses to AZD1222 COVID-19 vaccine listed by TCRdb under 2021. About the full investigation: AZD1222 recipients whose second dose came at about 4 weeks and those whose second dose came at about 12 weeks were combined into one group, since spike-specific TCR depth and breadth did not differ between the two schedules. Enrollment into the trials was organized by age into subgroups of 18-55, 56-69 and 70-plus years, and those subgroups contained roughly 150, 30 and 60 TCR-sequenced participants, respectively. TCR sequencing covered roughly 230 trial participants: 200 to 220 given two doses of AZD1222 and around 26 given two doses of MenACWY control vaccine. General conclusions and limits of the study: Conclusions about previously exposed vaccinees were limited because only six or seven AZD1222 recipients were SARS-CoV-2 seropositive at baseline. No day 14 peak-response samples were available, so repertoires were characterized only after the peak T cell response. CD4 TCRs associated with the vaccine covered the entire spike protein, and the dominant responses were in regions 160-218 and 743-854. The 56-69-year group was small, and its depth increase did not reach significance, likely because of low power. Reportedly, almost half of the unique spike-specific TCRs recognized epitopes lying outside the regions that are mutated in the B.1.351 and B.1.1.7 variants. Most participants were white British and females outnumbered males, and the authors suggested that clonal diversity may have been underestimated. Spike-specific TCR breadth and depth rose significantly after two AZD1222 doses compared with day 0 and with MenACWY recipients.

Per the germline V gene (reference sequence), LGHDT is the CDR1 and YNNKEL is the CDR2. At the junction V is shortened by 4 bases and J by 8 bases; bases outside the gene matches: 12. Inclusive of the bounding cysteine and phenylalanine, the CDR3 is 17 residues long. Only the CDR3 portion is preserved as DNA: 51 bases, with reading frame beginning at the first base. The CDR3 regions of human TCRbeta chains were analyzed by immunosequencing. The original pipeline was this. Repertoire TCRs were checked for matches against a reference library of SARS-CoV-2-specific TCRs that had been generated using the MIRA antigen-specificity platform. Breadth meant the fraction of unique TCRs that were SARS-CoV-2-associated, whereas depth meant the fraction of total T cells that were SARS-CoV-2-associated. Using the MIRA data, every spike-specific TCR was mapped to the spike region that the TCR reacted to and assigned to either a CD4 or a CD8 class. Log10-transformed breadth and depth values were compared by one-way ANOVA with Sidak's multiple comparisons tests. TCRdb took this table from immuneACCESS and kept in-frame rearrangements with V and J called. Such tables lack part of the clones; where checked against another copy, unresolved V genes explain under half of the gap, and the rest is unexplained. D and trimming come from the DNA, and the V and J calls and clone size come from that table. The sample data list 80,000 or so clones, and roughly 85% of these were observed just once. More than 1.3% of the sample belongs to the ten largest clones.

According to the study, the label for this sample's time point signals: baseline before first vaccination. The vaccinee samples were drawn from two UK trials, COV001 and COV002, one of which was a single-blind randomized controlled phase 2/3 trial testing AZD1222 (ChAdOx1 nCoV-19) in healthy adults. Trial participant PBMC samples were collected at day 0 and day 28 after the second dose for TCRbeta chain sequencing. The clonotype was recovered from an adult in good health. This sample comprised peripheral blood, obtained on day 0 of AZD1222 vaccination. This sequence uses TRBV3-1 (or the pseudogene TRBV3-2) and TRBJ2-1, and 12 junction bases match TRBD1. The nucleotide sequence reads TGTGCCAGCAGCCCCATCCGGGACAGGGGGCGAAGGGATGAGCAGTTCTTC. Its protein reads: CASSPIRDRGRRDEQFF.